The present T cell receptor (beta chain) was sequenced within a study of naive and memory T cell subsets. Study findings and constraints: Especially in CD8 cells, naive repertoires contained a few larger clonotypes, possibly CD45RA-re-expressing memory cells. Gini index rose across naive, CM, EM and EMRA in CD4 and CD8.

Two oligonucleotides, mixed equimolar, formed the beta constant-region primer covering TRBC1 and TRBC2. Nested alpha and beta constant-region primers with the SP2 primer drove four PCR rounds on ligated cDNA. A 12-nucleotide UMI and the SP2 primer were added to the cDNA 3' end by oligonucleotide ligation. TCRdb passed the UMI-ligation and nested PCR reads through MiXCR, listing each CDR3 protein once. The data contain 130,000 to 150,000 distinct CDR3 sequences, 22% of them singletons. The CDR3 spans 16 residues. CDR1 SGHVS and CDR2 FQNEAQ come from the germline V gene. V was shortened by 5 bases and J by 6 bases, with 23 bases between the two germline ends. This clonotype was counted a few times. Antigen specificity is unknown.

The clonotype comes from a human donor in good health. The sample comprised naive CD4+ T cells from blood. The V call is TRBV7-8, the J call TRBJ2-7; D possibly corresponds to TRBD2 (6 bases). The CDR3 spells CASSLGNLGRGSEQYF. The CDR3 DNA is TGTGCCAGCAGCCTAGGCAATTTGGGTCGGGGGTCCGAGCAGTACTTC.